This T cell receptor beta chain was documented in a study of cytomegalovirus exposure and HLA in healthy donors. Findings of the study overall: The productive fraction for most TCR beta V segments was about 87% or about 30% in an earlier analysis. When analyzed later, the rates of TCR association showed variation by HLA locus, with DRB1 the most and HLA-C the fewest.

A remark on this clone: The antigen is undetermined.

The V gene end was trimmed by 6 bases and the J gene end by 4 bases; junction bases not matched to a gene: 8. This CDR3 has 15 residues. The germline gives CDR1 MNHEY, CDR2 SMNVEV (reference sequence). Both 60 Vbeta primers and 13 Jbeta primers went into the PCR. Only in-frame clones appear in the TCRdb table, and some are missing; sequencing was by immunoSEQ multiplex PCR. The data hold about 250,000 clones, with about four fifths observed a single time. Sequencing input: PBMCs. V gene TRBV27 combines with J gene TRBJ1-2, with 10 nucleotides matching TRBD1. This TCR was sampled from a girl aged 2-10 years in good health and CMV-seronegative. The CDR3 loop reads CASSPDRGYGYGYTF. The CDR3 DNA sequence: TGTGCCAGCAGCCCGGACAGGGGGTACGGCTATGGCTACACCTTC.